The rows below give T cell receptor beta chains drawn from one sample of a study of T-cell reconstitution after alpha-beta-depleted transplantation in children. MiXCR was run by TCRdb on the PCR reads, yielding one entry per CDR3 protein. The data hold around 190,000 distinct CDR3 sequences, with approximately 6.9% observed a single time. The sequences come from PBMCs, collected before TCRalphabeta/CD19-depleted stem cell transplant. The receptors were gathered from a boy aged 2 to 10 with acute lymphoblastic leukemia, due to receive a stem cell transplant. Both conserved end residues are part of each CDR3.

j_call v_call cdr3_length cdr3_aa
TRBJ2-3 TRBV28 15 CASHTTAASTDTQYF
TRBJ2-7 TRBV5-6 12 CASSLVGDEQYF
TRBJ2-1 TRBV28 16 CASSSATRGGGNEQFF
TRBJ2-1 TRBV7-2 14 CASSPAAENNEQFF
TRBJ1-6 TRBV7-2 14 CASSVGGVFSPLHF
TRBJ2-3 TRBV20-1 15 CSARGEGRPTDTQYF
TRBJ2-5 TRBV20-1 14 CSARDTGVGETQYF
TRBJ2-1 TRBV2 13 CASLGGTLREQFF
TRBJ2-7 TRBV20-1 14 CSASEGWGSGEQYF
TRBJ2-5 TRBV7-6 14 CASSLIWGSETQYF
TRBJ1-5 TRBV20-1 14 CSARDQRINQPQHF